The clone carrying this T cell receptor (beta chain) showed up many times. No antigen is known for it. The sample is drawn from a study of CD8 T cells in ankylosing spondylitis. Findings of the study overall: Characteristic, it appeared, of ankylosing spondylitis blood was a TCR beta motif of fewer than 10 highly homologous variants. Disease-linked clones reportedly showed significant enrichment in matched ankylosing spondylitis synovial fluid.

The germline gives CDR1 DFQATT, CDR2 SNEGSKA (reference sequence). This CDR3 spans 14 amino acids. V lost 4 bases to trimming and J lost 3 bases; unmatched junction nucleotides: 7. MiXCR was run by TCRdb on the 5' RACE reads, yielding one entry per CDR3 protein. The profile shows about 250,000 distinct CDR3 sequences, approximately 24% of them singletons. V and J are TRBV20-1 and TRBJ1-2; TRBD1 agrees at 8 bases. Sequences were obtained from blood, either unsorted or a sorted T cell fraction (not recorded which). This TCR was recovered from a male donor with ankylosing spondylitis or in good health (not recorded which). The DNA for the CDR3 is TGCAGTGCTATAGAGGACAGGGATCACTATGGCTACACCTTC. This translates into CSAIEDRDHYGYTF.